A single sample gave rise to the 18 T cell receptor beta chains below, sequenced in a study of T cells in Graves' hyperthyroidism and ophthalmopathy. RNA transcripts were the template for amplifying TCR beta CDR3 regions. TCR CDR3 regions were first amplified by RT-PCR with HTBI primers. TCRdb re-analysed the multiplex PCR reads in MiXCR, keeping a single row per CDR3 protein. The table shows roughly 290,000 distinct CDR3 sequences, with over 15% occurring only once. Input material: blood. These receptors were obtained from a woman in her sixties with Graves' ophthalmopathy.

The rearrangement joins TRBV20-1 to TRBJ2-3, with 11 bases lining up with TRBD2. The germline V gene encodes CDR1 DFQATT and CDR2 SNEGSKA (reference sequence). The CDR3 consists of 14 residues. The trim removed 6 bases at V and 1 base at J, leaving 3 bases unmatched. The CDR3 DNA is TGCAGTGCCCCGACTAGCGGGGGCACAGATACGCAGTATTTT. It specifies CSAPTSGGTDTQYF.

This clonotype was picked up many times. The chain carries TRBV18 and TRBJ2-2; D possibly corresponds to TRBD2 (6 bases). V dropped 8 bases and J dropped 7 bases, with 17 bases sitting between them. CDR1 is KGHSH, CDR2 LQKENI, per germline. This CDR3 comprises 14 residues. The chain's CDR3 is CASQSSGGYGELFF. The CDR3 region has the DNA TGTGCCAGCCAGTCTTCCGGGGGATACGGGGAGCTGTTTTTT.

This clonotype was picked up a small number of times. For the CDR3, the DNA is TGTGCCACCTCGCGAGACGGGTCGAAGGGCAATCAGCCCCAGCATTTT. This encodes CATSRDGSKGNQPQHF. V gene TRBV10-3 combines with J gene TRBJ1-5; no definite D call. V lost 10 bases, J lost 2 bases, and 21 bases lay in between. The length of the CDR3 is 16 residues. Germline CDR1 is ENHRY and CDR2 is SYGVKD.

J is TRBJ2-1 and V is TRBV28; 13 bases match TRBD2. The CDR3 contains 16 residues. Looked up from germline, CDR1 is MDHEN and CDR2 is SYDVKM. With V trimmed by 6 bases and J by 5 bases, 7 bases remained unmatched. The CDR3, as DNA: TGTGCCAGCAGAACCACTAGCGGGAGGGCCCACAATGAGCAGTTCTTC. Encoded protein: CASRTTSGRAHNEQFF.

This clonotype was seen ten or more times. This sequence joins TRBV28 and TRBJ1-1; no definite D call. CDR1 and CDR2 (germline): MDHEN, SYDVKM. The CDR3 extends over 14 amino acids. Trimming cost V 5 bases and J 2 bases, with 12 bases left between them. The CDR3 DNA is TGTGCCAGCAGTCTCGGATGGGAAAACACTGAAGCTTTCTTT. This sequence encodes CASSLGWENTEAFF.

This clonotype was recorded many times. The chain carries TRBV2 and TRBJ1-6; tentatively, D is TRBD1 (6 bases). Germline V lookup: CDR1 SNHLY, CDR2 FYNNEI. CDR3 length equals 14 residues. V gave up 5 bases and J gave up 5 bases, with 10 bases separating them. The CDR3 here is CASSPGVDNSPLHF. The CDR3 DNA follows: TGTGCCAGCAGTCCAGGGGTAGATAATTCACCCCTCCACTTT.

The chain is built from TRBV20-1 and TRBJ2-4; D is perhaps TRBD2 (7 bases). The CDR3 contains 15 residues. The germline V and J ends were trimmed by 5 bases and 5 bases, with 19 bases remaining between them. Germline CDR1 and CDR2: DFQATT and SNEGSKA (reference sequence). CDR3 protein: CSARKGGGGENIQYF. The CDR3 nucleotides are TGCAGTGCTCGAAAGGGGGGAGGGGGGGAAAACATTCAGTACTTC.

The V gene is TRBV29-1, the J gene TRBJ2-3, with D possibly being TRBD2 (6 bases). V lost 3 bases to trimming and J lost 5 bases, with 9 bases between them. The V gene's germline CDR1 is SQVTM and CDR2 ANQGSEA. The CDR3 has 12 residues. CDR3 DNA sequence: TGCAGCGTTGACGGGGGAGGAGATACGCAGTATTTT. It translates to CSVDGGGDTQYF.

This clonotype was counted at least ten times. The chain uses TRBV3-1 and TRBJ2-1; 7 bases line up with TRBD1. Germline CDR1 LGHDT, CDR2 YNNKEL (reference sequence). Germline trimming cut 3 bases from V and 8 bases from J; bases unmatched to any gene: 16. This CDR3 contains 17 residues. CDR3 nucleotides: TGTGCCAGCAGCCACATCTTAAGGGGGCGCAGGTTGGATGAGCAGTTCTTC. Amino acids: CASSHILRGRRLDEQFF.

This clonotype occurred many times. V is TRBV7-8 and J is TRBJ2-3; D could derive from TRBD1 or TRBD2 (6 bases each). Trimming cost V 5 bases and J 0 bases, with 15 bases left between them. This CDR3 has 16 amino acids. CDR1 SGHVS and CDR2 FQNEAQ come from the germline V gene. CDR3 in DNA: TGTGCCAGCAGCCCGATGGGGGGCCTCAGCACAGATACGCAGTATTTT. Amino acids: CASSPMGGLSTDTQYF.

In its sample, this clonotype was seen many times. V and J are TRBV20-1 and TRBJ1-5; TRBD1 might be the D (5 bases). Germline CDR1 reads DFQATT; CDR2 reads SNEGSKA (reference sequence). The CDR3 has 14 amino acids. The V and J ends lost 0 bases and 8 bases respectively, with 14 bases between them. The CDR3 DNA follows: TGCAGTGCTAGAGATCGGCGGGGCCTGGAGCCCCAGCATTTT. Protein: CSARDRRGLEPQHF.

At least ten counts were recorded for this clonotype. The chain employs TRBV30 and TRBJ1-5, with D unclear. Deletions cut 1 base from V and 5 bases from J, with 9 bases between. This CDR3 is 13 amino acids long. Germline lookup yields CDR1 GTSNPN and CDR2 SVGIG (reference sequence). The CDR3 sequence: CAWSAATDQPQHF. The CDR3 DNA sequence: TGTGCCTGGAGTGCGGCTACGGATCAGCCCCAGCATTTT.

In this sample, this clonotype turned up many times. The J gene is TRBJ1-1, the V gene TRBV12-3 or TRBV12-4, with TRBD1 matching over 7 bases. The CDR3 runs to 13 residues. V gave up 6 bases and J gave up 11 bases; unmatched junction bases: 12. This CDR3 is CASRSPGQLDAFF. CDR3 in DNA: TGTGCCAGCAGATCACCGGGACAGCTGGATGCTTTCTTT.

This clonotype was counted many times. The genes are TRBV11-2 and TRBJ1-1, with 7 bases identical to TRBD1. CDR1 SGHAT and CDR2 FQNNGV come from the germline V gene. V shed 3 bases and J 11 bases; nucleotides not matched to a gene: 9. The CDR3 has 13 residues. This CDR3 reads CASSFQGELAAFF. The CDR3 DNA follows: TGTGCCAGCAGCTTTCAGGGGGAATTAGCTGCTTTCTTT.

This clonotype was observed many times. The chain uses TRBV5-6 and TRBJ1-4, with D perhaps matching TRBD1 (5 bases). Germline-derived CDR1 and CDR2 are SGHDT and YYEEEE. Trimming shortened V by 1 base and J by 7 bases, and 14 bases separated the two germline ends. CDR3 length: 15 amino acids. In DNA form, the CDR3 reads TGTGCCAGCAGCTTGTTTTGGGGCCGGGCTGAAAAACTGTTTTTT. Translation gives CASSLFWGRAEKLFF. The whole variable domain, filled in from reference TRBV5-6 and TRBJ1-4, reads DAGVTQSPTHLIKTRGQQVTLRCSPKSGHDTVSWYQQALGQGPQFIFQYYEEEERQRGNFPDRFSGHQFPNYSSELNVNALLLGDSALYLCASSLFWGRAEKLFFGSGTQLSVL.

This rearrangement joins TRBV20-1 to TRBJ2-7, with D maybe TRBD2 (6 bases). CDR3 size: 20 residues. The V and J ends lost 5 bases and 0 bases respectively, with 32 bases between them. Looked up from germline, CDR1 is DFQATT and CDR2 is SNEGSKA (reference sequence). This CDR3 reads CSASQMASTRGVRSSYEQYF. CDR3 sequence (DNA): TGCAGTGCTTCCCAGATGGCGTCGACTAGAGGTGTTCGAAGCTCCTACGAGCAGTACTTC.

The gene calls are TRBV7-2 and TRBJ2-1; 12 bases match TRBD2. Per germline, CDR1 SGHTA and CDR2 FQGNSA. V lost 5 bases, J lost 7 bases, and 6 bases stayed unmatched. The CDR3 spans 15 residues. This CDR3 is CASSQTSGSSNEQFF. The DNA for the CDR3 is TGTGCCAGCAGCCAGACTAGCGGGAGTTCGAATGAGCAGTTCTTC. The whole variable domain, filled in from reference TRBV7-2 and TRBJ2-1, reads GAGVSQSPSNKVTEKGKDVELRCDPISGHTALYWYRQSLGQGLEFLIYFQGNSAPDKSGLPSDRFSAERTGGSVSTLTIQRTQQEDSAVYLCASSQTSGSSNEQFFGPGTRLTVL.

This clonotype was counted ten times or more. V usage is TRBV3-1 and J usage is TRBJ1-6; 8 bases are a match to TRBD1. The V and J ends lost 4 bases and 8 bases, in that order; junction bases with no gene match: 7. The V gene's germline CDR1 is LGHDT and CDR2 YNNKEL (reference sequence). The CDR3 covers 15 residues. In DNA form, the CDR3 reads TGTGCCAGCAGCCTCGACAGGGGTGGGGATTCACCCCTCCACTTT. Translated, it gives CASSLDRGGDSPLHF.